This T cell receptor (beta chain) is drawn from a study of shared clonotypes between healthy human individuals. Germline CDR1 SGHVS, CDR2 FQNEAQ. V shed 2 bases and J shed 10 bases, with 21 bases lying between them. The CDR3 is 16 amino acids. Assay execution proceeded at the deep level. Data came from immunoSEQ multiplex PCR; TCRdb stores just in-frame clones and leaves some out. The repertoire holds 85,000 to 100,000 clones, with almost 70% as singletons. All donors were healthy HIV-negative adults lacking recent acute infections or vaccinations. Findings and limits, study-wide: The four-donor shared clonotypes exceeded non-shared clonotypes in generation probability, with non-shared ones scoring lower.

Regarding this clone: The antigen remains undetermined.

V and J are TRBV7-8 and TRBJ2-1, with D hard to call. The receptor comes from a man aged 25-40 years in good health. The sequencing sample was made of memory CD8+ T cells sorted from blood. This sample's subset: CD45RO+ cells pooled with CCR7-negative TemRA cells. The DNA for the CDR3 is TGTGCCAGCAGCTTAATCGGCGGAACTACAATAAAGGAGCAGTTCTTC. The encoded protein is CASSLIGGTTIKEQFF. The whole variable domain, remainder taken from reference TRBV7-8 and TRBJ2-1, is GAGVSQSPRYKVAKRGQDVALRCDPISGHVSLFWYQQALGQGPEFLTYFQNEAQLDKSGLPSDRFFAERPEGSVSTLKIQRTQQEDSAVYLCASSLIGGTTIKEQFFGPGTRLTVL.